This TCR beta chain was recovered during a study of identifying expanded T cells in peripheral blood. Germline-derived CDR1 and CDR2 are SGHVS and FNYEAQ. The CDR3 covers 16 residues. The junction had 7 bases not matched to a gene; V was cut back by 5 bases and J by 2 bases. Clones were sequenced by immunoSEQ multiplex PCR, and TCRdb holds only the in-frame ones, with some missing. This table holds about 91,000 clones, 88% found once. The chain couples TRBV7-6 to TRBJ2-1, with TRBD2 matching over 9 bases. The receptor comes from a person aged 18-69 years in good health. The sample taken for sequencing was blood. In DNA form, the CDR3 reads TGTGCCAGCAGCCGTGGCGGGAGGGAAGCCTACAATGAGCAGTTCTTC. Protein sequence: CASSRGGREAYNEQFF. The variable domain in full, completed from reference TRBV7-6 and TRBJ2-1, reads GAGVSQSPRYKVTKRGQDVALRCDPISGHVSLYWYRQALGQGPEFLTYFNYEAQQDKSGLPNDRFSAERPEGSISTLTIQRTEQRDSAMYRCASSRGGREAYNEQFFGPGTRLTVL.